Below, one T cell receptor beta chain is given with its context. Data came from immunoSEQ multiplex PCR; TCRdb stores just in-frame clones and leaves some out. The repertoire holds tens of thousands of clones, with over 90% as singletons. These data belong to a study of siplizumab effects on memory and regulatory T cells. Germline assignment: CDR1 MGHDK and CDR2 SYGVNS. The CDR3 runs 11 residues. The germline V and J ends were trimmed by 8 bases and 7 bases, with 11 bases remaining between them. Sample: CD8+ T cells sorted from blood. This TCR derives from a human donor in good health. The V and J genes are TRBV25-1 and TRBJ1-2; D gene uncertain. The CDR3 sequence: CASGHSGGYTF. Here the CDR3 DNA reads TGTGCCAGCGGCCATAGCGGTGGCTACACCTTC.